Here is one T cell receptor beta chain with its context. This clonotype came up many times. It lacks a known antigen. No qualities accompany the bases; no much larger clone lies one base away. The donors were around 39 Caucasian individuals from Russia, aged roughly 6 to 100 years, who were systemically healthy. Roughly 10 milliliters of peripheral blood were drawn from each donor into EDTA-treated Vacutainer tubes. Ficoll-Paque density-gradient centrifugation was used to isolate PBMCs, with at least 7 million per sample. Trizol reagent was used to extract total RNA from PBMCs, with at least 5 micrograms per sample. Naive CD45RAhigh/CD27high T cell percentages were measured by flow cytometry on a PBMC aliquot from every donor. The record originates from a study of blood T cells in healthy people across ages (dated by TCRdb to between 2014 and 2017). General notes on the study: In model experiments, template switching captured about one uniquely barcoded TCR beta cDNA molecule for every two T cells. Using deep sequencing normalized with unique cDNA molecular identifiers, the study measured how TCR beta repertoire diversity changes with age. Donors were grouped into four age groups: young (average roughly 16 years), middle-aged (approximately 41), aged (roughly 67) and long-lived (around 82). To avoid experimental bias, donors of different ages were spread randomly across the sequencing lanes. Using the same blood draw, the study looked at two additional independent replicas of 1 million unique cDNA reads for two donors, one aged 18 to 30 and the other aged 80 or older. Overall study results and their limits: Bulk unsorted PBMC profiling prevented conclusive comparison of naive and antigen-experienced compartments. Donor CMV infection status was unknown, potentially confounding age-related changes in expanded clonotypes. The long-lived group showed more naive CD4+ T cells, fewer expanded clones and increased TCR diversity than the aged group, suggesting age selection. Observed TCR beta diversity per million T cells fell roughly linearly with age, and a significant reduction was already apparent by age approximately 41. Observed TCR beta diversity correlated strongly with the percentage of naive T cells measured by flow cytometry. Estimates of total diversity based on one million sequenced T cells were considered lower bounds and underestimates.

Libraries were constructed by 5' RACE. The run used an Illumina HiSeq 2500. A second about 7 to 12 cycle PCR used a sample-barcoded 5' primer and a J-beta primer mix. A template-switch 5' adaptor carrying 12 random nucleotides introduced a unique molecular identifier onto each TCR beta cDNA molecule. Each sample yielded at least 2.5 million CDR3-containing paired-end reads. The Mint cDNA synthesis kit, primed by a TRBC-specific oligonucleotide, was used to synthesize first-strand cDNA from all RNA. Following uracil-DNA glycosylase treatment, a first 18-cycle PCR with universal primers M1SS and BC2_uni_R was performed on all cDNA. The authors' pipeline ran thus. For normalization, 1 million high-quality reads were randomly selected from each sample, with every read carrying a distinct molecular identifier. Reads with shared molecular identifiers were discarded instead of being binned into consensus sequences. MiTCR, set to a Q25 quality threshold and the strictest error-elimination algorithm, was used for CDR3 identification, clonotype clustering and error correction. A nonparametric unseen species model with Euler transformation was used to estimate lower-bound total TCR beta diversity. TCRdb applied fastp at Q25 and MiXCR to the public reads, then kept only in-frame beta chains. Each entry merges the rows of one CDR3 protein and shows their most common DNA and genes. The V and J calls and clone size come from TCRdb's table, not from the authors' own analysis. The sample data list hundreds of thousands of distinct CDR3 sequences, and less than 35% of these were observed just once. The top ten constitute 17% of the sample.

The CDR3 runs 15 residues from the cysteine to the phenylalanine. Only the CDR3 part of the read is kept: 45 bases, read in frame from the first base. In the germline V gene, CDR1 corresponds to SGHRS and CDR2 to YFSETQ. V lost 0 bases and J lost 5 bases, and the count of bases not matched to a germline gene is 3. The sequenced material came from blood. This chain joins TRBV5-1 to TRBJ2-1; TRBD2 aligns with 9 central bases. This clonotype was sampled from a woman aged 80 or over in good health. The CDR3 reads CASSLGAGGHNEQFF. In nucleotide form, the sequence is TGCGCCAGCAGCTTGGGCGCGGGGGGGCACAATGAGCAGTTCTTC.